This T cell receptor (beta chain) was profiled in a study of T cell responses to AZD1222 COVID-19 vaccine. In the study overall: Pooling covered second doses at about 4 or about 12 weeks.

This clone has just one count. Using immunoSEQ multiplex PCR, the repertoire was profiled, and TCRdb retains in-frame clones only, with some absent. In the table there are some 150,000 clones, 80% to 95% of which are singletons. CDR1 and CDR2 (germline): MDHEN, SYDVKM. This CDR3 contains 14 residues. Trimming stripped 6 bases from V and 2 bases from J, with 14 bases between. The clonotype comes from an adult in good health. Sequences were derived from peripheral blood, sampled on day 0 of AZD1222 vaccination. V gene TRBV28 combines with J gene TRBJ2-7, with TRBD1 as a possible D gene (5 bases). CDR3 region: CASRLSGAAYEQYF. CDR3 in DNA: TGTGCCAGCAGACTCAGTGGGGCTGCCTACGAGCAGTACTTC.